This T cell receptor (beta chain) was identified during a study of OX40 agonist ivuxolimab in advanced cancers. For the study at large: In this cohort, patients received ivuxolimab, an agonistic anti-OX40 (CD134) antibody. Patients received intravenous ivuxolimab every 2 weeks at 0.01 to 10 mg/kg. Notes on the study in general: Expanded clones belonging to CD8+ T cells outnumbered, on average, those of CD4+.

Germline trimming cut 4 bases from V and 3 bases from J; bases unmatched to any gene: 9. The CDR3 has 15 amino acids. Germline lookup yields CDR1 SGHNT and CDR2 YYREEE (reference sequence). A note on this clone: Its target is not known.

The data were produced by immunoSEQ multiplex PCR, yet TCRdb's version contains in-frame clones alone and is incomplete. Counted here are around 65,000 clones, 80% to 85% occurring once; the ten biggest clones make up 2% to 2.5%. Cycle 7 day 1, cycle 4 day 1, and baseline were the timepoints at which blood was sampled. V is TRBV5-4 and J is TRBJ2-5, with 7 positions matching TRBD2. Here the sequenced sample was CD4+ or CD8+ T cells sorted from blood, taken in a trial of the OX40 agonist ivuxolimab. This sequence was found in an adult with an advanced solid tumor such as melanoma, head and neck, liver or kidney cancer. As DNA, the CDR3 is TGTGCCAGCAGCGGAGGCGGGAGTTTGGAAGAGACCCAGTACTTC. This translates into CASSGGGSLEETQYF.